This T cell receptor (beta chain) was captured in a study of response to subunit inactivated influenza vaccine. With respect to this clonotype: The antigen is not known.

V lost 4 bases and J lost 4; bases outside the gene matches: 8. Per the germline V gene, CDR1 is SGHRS and CDR2 is YFSETQ. The CDR3 extends over 16 amino acids. Study findings and constraints: Only a handful of new T cells, the authors suggested, are recruited with each seasonal influenza vaccination.

TCRdb reprocessed the RT-PCR reads with MiXCR, giving one entry per CDR3 protein. This sample has hundreds of thousands of distinct CDR3 sequences, with approximately 11% found just once. The sequencing here drew on PBMCs from blood, taken roughly 47 days after vaccination. The clonotype originates from a man aged 45 to 65 who received an inactivated influenza vaccine. This chain connects TRBV5-1 to TRBJ2-1; 10 bases are a match to TRBD1. This CDR3 reads CASSPGQGNWYNEQFF. CDR3 bases: TGCGCCAGCAGCCCGGGACAGGGGAATTGGTACAATGAGCAGTTCTTC.